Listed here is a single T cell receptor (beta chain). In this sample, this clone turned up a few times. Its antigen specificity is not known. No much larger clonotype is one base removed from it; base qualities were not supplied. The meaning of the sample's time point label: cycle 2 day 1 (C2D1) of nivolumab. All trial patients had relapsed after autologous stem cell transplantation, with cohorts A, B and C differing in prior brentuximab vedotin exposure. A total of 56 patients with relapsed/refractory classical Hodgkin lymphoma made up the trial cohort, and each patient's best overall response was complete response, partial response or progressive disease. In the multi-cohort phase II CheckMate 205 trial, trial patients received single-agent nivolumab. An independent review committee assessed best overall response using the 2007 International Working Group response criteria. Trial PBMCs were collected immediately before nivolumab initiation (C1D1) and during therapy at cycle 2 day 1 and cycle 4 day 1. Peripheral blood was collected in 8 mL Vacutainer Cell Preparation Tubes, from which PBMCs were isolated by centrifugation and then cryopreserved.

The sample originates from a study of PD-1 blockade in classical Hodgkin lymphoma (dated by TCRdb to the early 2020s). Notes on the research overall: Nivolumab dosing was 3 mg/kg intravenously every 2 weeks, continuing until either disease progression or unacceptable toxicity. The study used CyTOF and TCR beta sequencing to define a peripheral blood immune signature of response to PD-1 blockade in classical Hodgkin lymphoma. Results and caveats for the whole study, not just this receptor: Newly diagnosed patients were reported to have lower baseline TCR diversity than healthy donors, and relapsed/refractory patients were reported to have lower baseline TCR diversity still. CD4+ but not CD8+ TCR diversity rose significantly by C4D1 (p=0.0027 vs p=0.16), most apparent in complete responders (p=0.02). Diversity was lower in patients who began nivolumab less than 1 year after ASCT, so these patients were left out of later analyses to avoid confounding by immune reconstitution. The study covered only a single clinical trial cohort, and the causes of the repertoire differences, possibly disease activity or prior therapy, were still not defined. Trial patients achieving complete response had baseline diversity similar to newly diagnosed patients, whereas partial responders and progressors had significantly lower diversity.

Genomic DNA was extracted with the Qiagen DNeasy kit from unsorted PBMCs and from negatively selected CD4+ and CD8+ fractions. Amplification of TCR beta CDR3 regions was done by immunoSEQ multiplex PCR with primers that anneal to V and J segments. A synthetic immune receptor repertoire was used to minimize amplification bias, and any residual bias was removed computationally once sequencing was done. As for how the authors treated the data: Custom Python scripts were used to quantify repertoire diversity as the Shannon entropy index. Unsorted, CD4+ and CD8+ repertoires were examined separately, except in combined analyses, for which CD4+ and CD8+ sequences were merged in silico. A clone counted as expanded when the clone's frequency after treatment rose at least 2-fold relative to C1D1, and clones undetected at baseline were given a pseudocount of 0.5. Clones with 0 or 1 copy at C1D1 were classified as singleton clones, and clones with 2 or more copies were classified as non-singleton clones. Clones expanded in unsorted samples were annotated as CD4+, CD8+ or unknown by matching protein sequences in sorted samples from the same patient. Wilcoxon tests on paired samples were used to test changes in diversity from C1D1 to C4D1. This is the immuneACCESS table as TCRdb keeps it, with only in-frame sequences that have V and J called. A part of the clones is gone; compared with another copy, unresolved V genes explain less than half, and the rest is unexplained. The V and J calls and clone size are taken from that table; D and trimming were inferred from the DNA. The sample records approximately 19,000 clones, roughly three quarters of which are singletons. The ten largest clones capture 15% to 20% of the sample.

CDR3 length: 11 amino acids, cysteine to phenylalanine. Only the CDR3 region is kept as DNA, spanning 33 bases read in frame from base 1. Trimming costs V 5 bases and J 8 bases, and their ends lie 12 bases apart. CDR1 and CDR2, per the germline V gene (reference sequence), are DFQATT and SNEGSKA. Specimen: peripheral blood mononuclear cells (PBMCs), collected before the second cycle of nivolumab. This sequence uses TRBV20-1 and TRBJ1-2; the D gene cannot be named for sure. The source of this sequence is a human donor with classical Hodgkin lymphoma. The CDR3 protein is CSARGVGGYTF. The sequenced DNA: TGCAGTGCTCGCGGGGTCGGCGGCTACACCTTC.